This entry lists 23 T cell receptor beta chains sequenced from one sample in a study of cytotoxic CD8 clonotypes in ibrutinib-treated CLL. TCRdb's table, derived via immunoSEQ multiplex PCR, lists solely in-frame clones and lacks some. The sample consists of 110,000 to 150,000 clones, 76% of them appearing once. Sequences were derived from PBMCs, sampled after 24 months of ibrutinib treatment. The receptor set was obtained from a human donor with chronic lymphocytic leukemia.

The chain employs TRBV27 and TRBJ2-7; a weak D match, TRBD1 (6 bases). This CDR3 is 13 amino acids long. In germline, CDR1 is MNHEY, CDR2 SMNVEV (reference sequence). V lost 0 bases and J 3 bases, leaving 6 bases between the germline ends. CDR3 protein: CASSLSGGYEQYF. The CDR3 DNA sequence: TGTGCCAGCAGTTTATCAGGGGGCTACGAGCAGTACTTC.

This clone appeared a few times. The chain links TRBV18 to TRBJ2-5; 7 bases are a match to TRBD2. The CDR3 runs 13 residues. Germline values: CDR1 KGHSH, CDR2 LQKENI. Trimming cost V 6 bases and J 5 bases; bases outside gene matches: 6. CDR3 in DNA: TGTGCCAGCTCCGTTAGCGGGCTTGAGACCCAGTACTTC. Encoded protein: CASSVSGLETQYF.

This clone was seen just once. V usage is TRBV27 and J usage is TRBJ2-1, with 11 bases fitting TRBD1. V dropped 2 bases and J dropped 1; count of bases not matched to a gene: 10. The germline V gene encodes CDR1 MNHEY and CDR2 SMNVEV (reference sequence). CDR3 length: 19 residues. CDR3 protein: CASSLLTGTGGGSYNEQFF. CDR3 DNA: TGTGCCAGCAGTTTACTGACCGGGACAGGGGGGGGATCCTACAATGAGCAGTTCTTC.

In its sample, this clone was seen once. The genes are TRBV9 and TRBJ1-2; D unresolved. Trimming stripped 0 bases from V and 6 bases from J, with 9 bases between. The length of the CDR3 is 13 residues. The germline gives CDR1 SGDLS, CDR2 YYNGEE. CDR3 protein: CASSVGGVDGYTF. CDR3 bases: TGTGCCAGCAGCGTAGGCGGAGTGGATGGCTACACCTTC.

V and J are TRBV7-2 and TRBJ2-1; D perhaps matches TRBD2 (5 bases). CDR1 and CDR2 (germline): SGHTA, FQGNSA. The V end was cut by 1 base, the J end by 10 bases, with 8 bases between. CDR3 size: 12 residues. The CDR3 sequence is CASSLEASEQFF. The CDR3 DNA sequence: TGTGCCAGCAGCTTAGAGGCTAGCGAGCAGTTCTTC.

The chain joins TRBV7-9 to TRBJ1-1; D remains unclear. The CDR3 runs 11 residues. The V gene lost 5 bases and the J gene lost 9 bases, with 10 bases spanning the gap. The germline CDR1 and CDR2 sequences are SEHNR and FQNEAQ (reference sequence). CDR3 nucleotides: TGTGCCAGCAGCCGCGGGAACAAAGCTTTCTTT. The encoded protein is CASSRGNKAFF.

The chain recombines TRBV4-1 with TRBJ1-1; D remains ambiguous. Per germline, CDR1 MGHRA and CDR2 YSYEKL. V lost 1 base, J lost 3 bases, and 15 bases lay in between. This CDR3 spans 16 amino acids. This CDR3 reads CASSQGEPIADTEAFF. The DNA of the CDR3 is TGCGCCAGCAGCCAAGGGGAGCCTATCGCGGACACTGAAGCTTTCTTT.

This chain connects TRBV7-3 to TRBJ2-2; no firm D call. The germline V gene encodes CDR1 SGHTA and CDR2 FQGTGA. Trimming left V 5 bases short and J 8 bases short, with 12 bases between. The CDR3 consists of 13 residues. The CDR3 here is CASSPQITGELFF. The CDR3 DNA sequence: TGTGCCAGCAGCCCCCAGATAACTGGGGAGCTGTTTTTT.

This clone was seen a few times. The chain combines TRBV6-1 with TRBJ2-2, with TRBD1 as a possible D gene (5 bases). The CDR3 covers 14 residues. Germline CDR1 is MNHNS and CDR2 is SASEGT. V was cut by 6 bases and J by 2 bases, with 10 bases left in between. CDR3 coding DNA: TGTGCCAGCAGAGGGGTCCCCAACACCGGGGAGCTGTTTTTT. This translates into CASRGVPNTGELFF.

The CDR3 DNA sequence: TGTGCCAGCAGTGGGAGGTACACAGGGAATGAGCAGTTCTTC. As protein: CASSGRYTGNEQFF. The chain carries TRBV2 and TRBJ2-1; D may be TRBD1 (6 bases). V was pared by 4 bases and J by 7 bases, with 14 bases between. From germline, CDR1 is SNHLY and CDR2 FYNNEI. This CDR3 has 14 residues.

CDR3 region: CASSHTGELFF. CDR3 nucleotides: TGTGCCAGCAGCCACACCGGGGAGCTGTTTTTT. The chain employs TRBV7-9 and TRBJ2-2; D not resolved. Germline CDR1 reads SEHNR; CDR2 reads FQNEAQ (reference sequence). The CDR3 is 11 residues long. Trimming shortened V by 5 bases and J by 3 bases, and 1 base separated the two germline ends.

J is TRBJ2-7 and V is TRBV7-9; D is perhaps TRBD1 (5 bases). The CDR3 sequence is 13 residues long. V was clipped by 5 bases and J by 3 bases, with 11 bases between them. Germline lookup yields CDR1 SEHNR and CDR2 FQNEAQ (reference sequence). CDR3 protein: CASSPRQLYEQYF. Here the CDR3 DNA reads TGTGCCAGCAGCCCTCGACAGCTCTACGAGCAGTACTTC.

The chain carries TRBV5-1 and TRBJ2-2; D is ambiguous. From germline, CDR1 is SGHRS and CDR2 YFSETQ. Trimming left V 4 bases short and J 4 bases short, with 11 bases between. This CDR3 comprises 14 residues. In DNA form, the CDR3 reads TGCGCCAGCAGCGCTCAAACGGGCACCGGGGAGCTGTTTTTT. Its translation is CASSAQTGTGELFF.

The chain is built from TRBV5-6 and TRBJ1-4; possible D gene TRBD1, 5 bases. Deletions cut 4 bases from V and 4 bases from J, with 14 bases between. The CDR3 is 15 amino acids. The V gene's germline CDR1 is SGHDT and CDR2 YYEEEE. DNA of the CDR3: TGTGCCAGCAGCACCCTGGGGGGAGTTAATGAAAAACTGTTTTTT. Translation gives CASSTLGGVNEKLFF.

The chain employs TRBV4-3 and TRBJ2-1, with no clear D. Germline values: CDR1 LGHNA, CDR2 YSLEER. V lost 4 bases and J lost 6, with 4 bases in between. The CDR3 totals 11 residues. The CDR3 region has the DNA TGCGCCAGCAGCCGGGGCAATGAGCAGTTCTTC. This codes for CASSRGNEQFF.

The chain couples TRBV19 to TRBJ2-4; 9 bases are a match to TRBD1. V was clipped by 1 base and J by 0 bases; unmatched bases: 7. Germline CDR1 reads LNHDA; CDR2 reads SQIVND (reference sequence). This CDR3 has 18 amino acids. In DNA, the CDR3 is TGTGCCAGTAGTATAGGCCAAAACAGGGGGCGAGCCAAAAACATTCAGTACTTC. It codes for CASSIGQNRGRAKNIQYF.

The genes are TRBV28 and TRBJ1-5, with TRBD1 matching 7 bases. The CDR3 runs 15 residues. V was clipped by 7 bases and J by 4 bases; unmatched bases: 10. The V gene's germline CDR1 is MDHEN and CDR2 SYDVKM. The CDR3 here is CASNQGQWDNQPQHF. The CDR3 nucleotides read TGTGCCAGCAATCAGGGACAGTGGGATAATCAGCCCCAGCATTTT.

This rearrangement joins TRBV6-5 to TRBJ2-2; TRBD1 matches 11 bases. The V gene end was trimmed by 6 bases and the J gene end by 4 bases; junction bases not matched to a gene: 4. Germline V CDR1 and CDR2: MNHEY, SVGAGI. There are 15 residues in the CDR3. CDR3 nucleotides: TGTGCCAGCAGCCGGGACAGGGGGGCCACCGGGGAGCTGTTTTTT. It codes for CASSRDRGATGELFF.

This chain connects TRBV27 to TRBJ2-3; 8 bases agree with TRBD1. V was pared by 4 bases and J by 5 bases, with 5 bases of the junction left unmatched. The CDR3 runs 14 residues. Germline V gene sequence: CDR1 MNHEY, CDR2 SMNVEV (reference sequence). The CDR3 DNA reads as TGTGCCAGCAGTTCGACAGGGGTGGGAGATACGCAGTATTTT. Translated, it gives CASSSTGVGDTQYF.

This clone occurred once. The V call is TRBV10-3, the J call TRBJ1-2; 11 nucleotides align to TRBD1. Germline V lookup: CDR1 ENHRY, CDR2 SYGVKD. The CDR3 is made up of 14 amino acids. Germline trimming cut 3 bases from V and 5 bases from J; bases unmatched to any gene: 2. CDR3 DNA: TGTGCCATCAGTGACGGGACAGGGGGTTATGGCTACACCTTC. Translation gives CAISDGTGGYGYTF.

The chain has TRBV7-2 and TRBJ2-1, with TRBD2 matching over 10 bases. This CDR3 spans 15 amino acids. Germline V CDR1 and CDR2: SGHTA, FQGNSA. The V and J ends lost 5 bases and 7 bases, in that order; junction bases with no gene match: 8. CDR3 sequence (DNA): TGTGCCAGCAGCCGTCTAGCGGGAGTGGAGAATGAGCAGTTCTTC. Protein product: CASSRLAGVENEQFF.

By its share, this clone is medium-sized. This chain links TRBV2 with TRBJ2-6; tentatively, D is TRBD1 (6 bases). The V gene lost 1 base and the J gene lost 11 bases, with 9 bases spanning the gap. The CDR3 is made up of 13 amino acids. CDR1 SNHLY and CDR2 FYNNEI come from the germline V gene. CDR3 residues: CASSEGTADVLTF. In nucleotides, the CDR3 is TGTGCCAGCAGTGAAGGGACAGCGGACGTCCTGACTTTC.

The rearrangement links TRBV7-9 to TRBJ2-1; D ambiguous. Trimming removed 0 bases at V and 7 bases at J, with 7 bases between. The CDR3 length is 13 residues. Looked up from germline, CDR1 is SEHNR and CDR2 is FQNEAQ (reference sequence). Here the CDR3 DNA reads TGTGCCAGCAGCTTAGCACCCATTAATGAGCAGTTCTTC. It codes for CASSLAPINEQFF.